Listed below are T cell receptor beta chains from one sample, sequenced in a study of blood T cell repertoires in COVID-19. Repertoires were generated with immunoSEQ multiplex PCR, while TCRdb's copy carries only in-frame clones and drops some. The sample lists 100,000 to 120,000 clones; about nine tenths were seen once. Source material: peripheral blood. The source is a woman aged 45-60 years with acute or convalescent COVID-19. CDR3s include the opening cysteine and the closing phenylalanine or tryptophan. A D gene is named only where the DNA matches it firmly. Part of the rows lack a size; the others show once, few, many or a class for expanded clones.

CDR3nt,CDR3aa,d_gene,j_gene,v_gene,abundance
TGTGCCAGCAGCACTGGACAGTCTAACTATGGCTACACCTTC,CASSTGQSNYGYTF,NA,TRBJ1-2,TRBV5-4,NA
TGTGCCAGCAGCCAAGGGAGGGACTACAATGAGCAGTTCTTC,CASSQGRDYNEQFF,NA,TRBJ2-1,TRBV3-1/TRBV3-2,NA
TGTGCCAGCAGCTTAGGGCTCAACACTGAAGCTTTCTTT,CASSLGLNTEAFF,NA,TRBJ1-1,TRBV11-2,NA
TGCAGTGCTAGTAAGCGGGGTTTGAACACTGAAGCTTTCTTT,CSASKRGLNTEAFF,NA,TRBJ1-1,TRBV20-1,few
TGTGCCACCAGCAGACAAGCTCCTACCGGGGACAGGGGCCGGATTAACGAGCAGTACTTC,CATSRQAPTGDRGRINEQYF,TRBD1,TRBJ2-7,TRBV15,NA
TGTGCCAGCAGTTACCCCGTCGGGAGCGGGATGGAGGAAGATACGCAGTATTTT,CASSYPVGSGMEEDTQYF,TRBD2,TRBJ2-3,TRBV6-2/TRBV6-3,few
TGTGCCACCGGAGGGGAATACGAGCAGTACTTC,CATGGEYEQYF,NA,TRBJ2-7,TRBV19,NA
TGCGCCAGCAGATCCGCGGACAGGTCCTACGAGCAGTACTTC,CASRSADRSYEQYF,TRBD1,TRBJ2-7,TRBV10-2,NA
TGTGCCAGCAGTGGGGAGCAGAACTATGGCTACACCTTC,CASSGEQNYGYTF,NA,TRBJ1-2,TRBV2,NA
TGTGCCAGCACCGGGAGGAACACTGAAGCTTTCTTT,CASTGRNTEAFF,NA,TRBJ1-1,TRBV27,NA
TGTGCCAGCAGAGCAGGGACAGAGTATGGCTACACCTTC,CASRAGTEYGYTF,TRBD1,TRBJ1-2,TRBV7-3,once
TGTGCCAGCAGCCCAATACCTGGACAGGGGCCGGGGCACACCGGGGAGCTGTTTTTT,CASSPIPGQGPGHTGELFF,TRBD1,TRBJ2-2,TRBV28,NA
TGTGCCAGCAGCAAAGCGGGACTAGCGGGAGGGTACAATGAGCAGTTCTTC,CASSKAGLAGGYNEQFF,NA,TRBJ2-1,TRBV21-1,NA
TGTGCCAGCAGCTTAGGTCAGTCCAGATCCTACGAGCAGTACTTC,CASSLGQSRSYEQYF,NA,TRBJ2-7,TRBV7-9,NA
TGTGCCAGCAGCTATGGACAGGGGTTTAATTCACCCCTCCACTTT,CASSYGQGFNSPLHF,TRBD1,TRBJ1-6,TRBV11-3,few
TGTGCCAGTAGTTGGGGGGGGCAGTCCAAAAATCAGCCCCAGCATTTT,CASSWGGQSKNQPQHF,NA,TRBJ1-5,TRBV19,NA
TGTGCCTGGAGTGTACCAGGTGAAGCTTTCTTT,CAWSVPGEAFF,NA,TRBJ1-1,TRBV30,NA
TGTGCCAGCTCACCAGGAGCAACGTCCTACGAGCAGTACTTC,CASSPGATSYEQYF,NA,TRBJ2-7,TRBV18,NA
TGTGCCAGCAGTAACAGGGTTGGGGGCACTGAAGCTTTCTTT,CASSNRVGGTEAFF,NA,TRBJ1-1,TRBV2,NA
TGTGCCAGCACCAATCTAGGGGGTGAAGCTTTCTTT,CASTNLGGEAFF,NA,TRBJ1-1,TRBV28,NA
TGTGCCAGCAGTGATGCGGGGATGAATAGGGTTAATGGCTACACCTTC,CASSDAGMNRVNGYTF,NA,TRBJ1-2,TRBV2,NA
TGCGCCAGCAGCCTCTCACACTCTGGAAACACCATATATTTT,CASSLSHSGNTIYF,NA,TRBJ1-3,TRBV4-3,NA
TGTGCCAGTAGTACCCGGGGGGGCTCTGGCTACACCTTC,CASSTRGGSGYTF,NA,TRBJ1-2,TRBV19,NA
TGCGCCAGCAGCCAGGTTTCTCCGGGACAGGGGGTTGAAGCTTTCTTT,CASSQVSPGQGVEAFF,TRBD1,TRBJ1-1,TRBV4-1,NA
TGTGCCAGCAGCGTAGTTGGCGGGAGGGCCTGGAACTACAATGAGCAGTTCTTC,CASSVVGGRAWNYNEQFF,TRBD2,TRBJ2-1,TRBV9,NA
TGTGCCGTACGCGGGGGAACTGAAGCTTTCTTT,CAVRGGTEAFF,NA,TRBJ1-1,TRBV7-9,NA
TGTGCCAGCAACCTCATCGGAGAGAACACTGAAGCTTTCTTT,CASNLIGENTEAFF,NA,TRBJ1-1,TRBV5-6,once
TGTGCCAGTAGTGTAGGGACAGGGGGCTTCTACGAGCAGTACTTC,CASSVGTGGFYEQYF,TRBD1,TRBJ2-7,TRBV19,NA
TGTGCCAGCAGTACCGGGGGGCGGGATACTGAAGCTTTCTTT,CASSTGGRDTEAFF,NA,TRBJ1-1,TRBV11-3,NA
TGTGCCTGGAGGGACAGGGGGCTGAGGGACTATGGCTACACCTTC,CAWRDRGLRDYGYTF,TRBD1,TRBJ1-2,TRBV30,NA
TGTGCCAGCAGACTAGCGTACAGTGAGCAGTTCTTC,CASRLAYSEQFF,TRBD2,TRBJ2-1,TRBV7-9,NA
TGTGCCAGTAGTATTGGGGGCCCCTACAATGAGCAGTTCTTC,CASSIGGPYNEQFF,NA,TRBJ2-1,TRBV19,few
TGTGCCAGCAAGGACTACGCCATATATTTT,CASKDYAIYF,NA,TRBJ1-3,TRBV28,NA
TGTGCCAGCAGCTCATCCAGGGTGGGTATTCCTGAAGCTTTCTTT,CASSSSRVGIPEAFF,NA,TRBJ1-1,TRBV7-8,NA
TGTGCCAGCAGGCCCACAGGGGGCGTCTCCTACAATGAGCAGTTCTTC,CASRPTGGVSYNEQFF,TRBD1,TRBJ2-1,TRBV6-6,NA
TGTGCCAGCAGCCACAAGCAACGACCCGGGACAGGGAGACCCGGGGAGCTGTTTTTT,CASSHKQRPGTGRPGELFF,TRBD1,TRBJ2-2,TRBV7-8,NA
TGTGCCAGCAGTGATGGGGCCCACCCATCTACTGAAAAACTGTTTTTT,CASSDGAHPSTEKLFF,NA,TRBJ1-4,TRBV2,NA
TGTGCCAGCAGCTTAAGATTGGCAGGGGGTAACACTGAAGCTTTCTTT,CASSLRLAGGNTEAFF,TRBD1,TRBJ1-1,TRBV7-2,NA
TGTGCCAGCAGCCCCTCGGGACTAGCGACAGATACGCAGTATTTT,CASSPSGLATDTQYF,TRBD2,TRBJ2-3,TRBV7-3,NA
TGTGCCAGCAGCTTAGGAGGGACAGGGAATCAGCCCCAGCATTTT,CASSLGGTGNQPQHF,TRBD1,TRBJ1-5,TRBV7-2,NA
TGTGCCACCTCCCTAGGGGGCGCTGATGAAAAACTGTTTTTT,CATSLGGADEKLFF,TRBD1,TRBJ1-4,TRBV6-6,NA